This T cell receptor beta chain derives from a study of blood T cell repertoires in COVID-19. Study information: COVID-19 samples collected from the United States, Italy and Spain covered acute and convalescent phases. The cDNA or gDNA used as material had been derived from T cells, B-cell-depleted T cells, or PBMCs.

The method was immunoSEQ multiplex PCR; TCRdb's version includes in-frame clones alone and lacks a portion of them. The repertoire includes approximately 330,000 clones, approximately 87% of them detected once, and approximately 4% sits in the top ten. The CDR3 spans 14 residues. In germline, CDR1 is SGHTS, CDR2 YDEGEE. The J segment lost 14 bases and the V segment lost 3 bases, leaving 15 bases of the junction unmatched. The V gene is TRBV5-8, the J gene TRBJ1-2; 8 bases are a match to TRBD1. The sequence came from a woman between 45 and 65 years old with active or convalescent COVID-19. Sequenced: peripheral blood. The CDR3 bases are TGTGCCAGCAGCTACGGACAGGGAACTCTTACGCGGACCTTC. Translating it yields CASSYGQGTLTRTF.